This TCR beta chain was captured by sequencing in a study of T cells in Graves' hyperthyroidism and ophthalmopathy (dated by TCRdb to about 2019). Regarding the research as a whole: Peripheral blood samples were taken at initial diagnosis, before any treatment was given. The study also compared thyroid tissue and blood T-cell repertoires from 5 to 7 Graves' hyperthyroidism patients. After blood sampling, hyperthyroidism patients were treated with methimazole at a starting dose of 30 mg daily, and ophthalmopathy patients were treated with high-dose intravenous methylprednisolone. The roughly 91 discovery patients were randomly divided into training and test sets at a 7:3 ratio. To identify distinguishing TCR V-J signatures, a discovery cohort of 90 to 100 patients was used, comprising 43 with Graves' ophthalmopathy and roughly 60 with stable Graves' hyperthyroidism. The paper describes TCR Vbeta CDR3 sequencing of 120 to 150 peripheral blood samples, made up of 43 ophthalmopathy patients, 70 to 75 hyperthyroidism patients and approximately 17 progressor patients. Prospective prediction of ophthalmopathy was tested in an independent validation cohort of fewer than 20 hyperthyroidism patients and 17 patients who later progressed to ophthalmopathy. Overall results and qualifications from the work: Sample size was not statistically predetermined, and investigators were not blinded to group allocation. In validation, the model predicted progression to ophthalmopathy a median of 6.5 months before onset, with over 60% sensitivity and 72.22% specificity. A model built on a 13 V-J signature distinguished ophthalmopathy from stable hyperthyroidism, reaching around 88% sensitivity and 81.08% specificity in cross-validation and 80%/75% in testing. Most expanded thyroid clonotypes (frequency above 0.001) were also detected in blood, suggesting blood repertoires may reflect thyroid immune responses.

This clonotype appeared many times. This receptor's antigen is unknown. No quality values exist for individual bases; no much larger clone is one base distant. Stable Graves' hyperthyroidism was defined as no progression to ophthalmopathy during 18 months of follow-up. Hyperthyroidism patients were newly diagnosed, had a disease duration of under 2 months, and were aged 18 to 65 years. The study excluded patients with uncontrolled infections, other autoimmune diseases, pregnancy or lactation. Diagnoses were based on clinical symptoms, serum thyroxine and TRAb, thyroid ultrasound and orbital computed tomography. PBMCs were separated from roughly 10 ml of fresh peripheral blood using Ficoll-Paque density gradient centrifugation. Trizol reagent was used to extract total RNA, and RNA quality was then checked on an Agilent 2100 Bioanalyzer. Amplification of TCR beta CDR3 regions was carried out from RNA transcripts. The first round of RT-PCR for the TCR CDR3 was performed with the HTBI primer set and the Qiagen OneStep RT-PCR kit. Libraries were constructed in a second round of multiplex PCR, after which size selection and purification were carried out. Paired-end sequencing of the libraries was performed with 100 bp reads on an Illumina HiSeq2000. In the paper's pipeline: SOAPnuke was used to process the raw data, removing reads that contained adapters or uncalled bases, had a mean Phred below 15, or lacked an exact match to the constant primer or identifier. COPE v1.2.5 was used to merge high-quality paired reads, and clonotypes were defined as unique nucleotide sequences. MiTCR v1.1 was used to align the clonotypes against IMGT TRBV, TRBD and TRBJ reference segments. Analysis was restricted to V-J combinations with a frequency above 0.0001, which covered roughly 99% of repertoires. The TCS score was defined as F50 (clonal expansion) divided by E x V (chaos), with BLOSUM62-based TCRdist calculated between CDR3 peptides within each V-J. Welch's t-statistics and random forest reduced around 510 V-J features to under 15, which were used in a naive Bayes classifier (R e1071). TCRdb trimmed public reads at Q25 via fastp, called clones via MiXCR and kept in-frame beta chains. Each CDR3 protein gets just one entry, which takes the most common genes and DNA from the rows behind it. The V and J calls shown here were made by TCRdb, not taken from the authors' results. Across this sample there are 360,000 or so distinct CDR3 sequences, with 19% seen only once. The ten largest clones add up to roughly 3.5% of the sample.

The clonotype comes from a woman aged 18-35 years with Graves' hyperthyroidism. What was sequenced was blood.

CDR3 sequence: CASSPTGLTEAFF. The DNA is TGTGCCAGCAGCCCGACAGGGCTCACTGAAGCTTTCTTT. The receptor chain draws on TRBV7-6 and TRBJ1-1, with 7 bases aligning to TRBD1. Here V drops 5 bases and J drops 4 bases, and the junction holds 4 bases not matched to any gene. The CDR3 sequence holds 13 residues, the cysteine and phenylalanine included. The only DNA kept is the CDR3, 39 bases in frame from the first base. Via the germline V gene, CDR1 is SGHVS and CDR2 FNYEAQ. Extended through the reference TRBV7-6 and TRBJ1-1 proteins, this CDR3 yields the full variable domain: GAGVSQSPRYKVTKRGQDVALRCDPISGHVSLYWYRQALGQGPEFLTYFNYEAQQDKSGLPNDRFSAERPEGSISTLTIQRTEQRDSAMYRCASSPTGLTEAFFGQGTRLTVV.